Each of the 10 T cell receptor beta chains below was sequenced from the same sample in a study of blood T cell repertoires in COVID-19. The data were produced by immunoSEQ multiplex PCR, yet TCRdb's version contains in-frame clones alone and is incomplete. This sample has roughly 250,000 clones, with roughly 89% found just once. The specimen sequenced was peripheral blood. These receptors were obtained from a young man with acute or convalescent COVID-19.

The V call is TRBV14, the J call TRBJ2-1; perhaps TRBD1 as D (5 bases). This CDR3 has 14 residues. Looked up from germline, CDR1 is SGHDN and CDR2 is FVKESK. Trimming cost V 4 bases and J 8 bases, with 15 bases left between them. For the CDR3, the DNA is TGTGCCAGCAGCCCCCTACGCTTGGGGCATGAGCAGTTCTTC. This sequence encodes CASSPLRLGHEQFF.

The rearrangement joins TRBV2 to TRBJ1-6; D remains ambiguous. Germline-derived CDR1 and CDR2 are SNHLY and FYNNEI. The V end lost 8 bases, the J end lost 6 bases, and 11 bases lay between the germline ends. The CDR3 is made up of 13 amino acids. CDR3 sequence reads: CASSAEGNSPLHF. CDR3 sequence (DNA): TGTGCCAGCTCGGCAGAGGGTAATTCACCCCTCCACTTT. The variable domain in full, with the rest retrieved from reference TRBV2 and TRBJ1-6, is EPEVTQTPSHQVTQMGQEVILRCVPISNHLYFYWYRQILGQKVEFLVSFYNNEISEKSEIFDDQFSVERPDGSNFTLKIRSTKLEDSAMYFCASSAEGNSPLHFGNGTRLTVT.

This clone appeared a few times. CDR3 sequence: CAWRTGGLISSTDTQYF. The CDR3 nucleotides read TGTGCCTGGAGGACAGGGGGCCTTATCTCTAGCACAGATACGCAGTATTTT. The rearrangement links TRBV30 to TRBJ2-3; 10 nucleotides line up with TRBD1. J gave up 0 bases and V 3 bases, and 9 bases lay outside the gene matches. CDR3 length: 17 residues. Germline CDR1 reads GTSNPN; CDR2 reads SVGIG (reference sequence).

A single count supports this clone. The chain combines TRBV30 with TRBJ1-1; 7 bases agree with TRBD1. V was clipped by 7 bases and J by 0 bases; unmatched bases: 5. Germline V gene lookup returns CDR1 GTSNPN and CDR2 SVGIG (reference sequence). This CDR3 is 13 amino acids long. The CDR3 nucleotides read TGTGCCTCCTCGGGACAGATGAACACTGAAGCTTTCTTT. The encoded protein is CASSGQMNTEAFF. The full variable domain, with the rest looked up from reference TRBV30 and TRBJ1-1, is SQTIHQWPATLVQPVGSPLSLECTVEGTSNPNLYWYRQAAGRGLQLLFYSVGIGQISSEVPQNLSASRPQDRQFILSSKKLLLSDSGFYLCASSGQMNTEAFFGQGTRLTVV.

The V gene is TRBV11-2, the J gene TRBJ1-1, with D possibly TRBD1 on 5 matching bases. CDR3 length equals 15 residues. Germline CDR1 SGHAT, CDR2 FQNNGV. Trimming took off 5 bases at V and 1 base at J, with 14 bases between the two ends. CDR3 DNA: TGTGCCAGCAGCCAACTGAGGGGAGGGAACACTGAAGCTTTCTTT. Translated: CASSQLRGGNTEAFF.

The J gene is TRBJ2-7, the V gene TRBV30; the D gene is possibly TRBD2 (5 bases). This CDR3 region has 16 residues. V lost 3 bases and J lost 6, with 24 bases in between. The germline CDR1 and CDR2 sequences are GTSNPN and SVGIG (reference sequence). This chain's CDR3 is CAWSANTGVRGREQYF. CDR3 in DNA: TGTGCCTGGAGCGCGAACACCGGGGTCAGAGGCCGCGAGCAGTACTTC.

This clone was detected a few times. The chain employs TRBV2 and TRBJ2-5; D is ambiguous. This CDR3 region has 11 residues. Trimming took 7 bases from V and 8 from J, leaving 11 bases between them. Germline V gives CDR1 SNHLY, CDR2 FYNNEI. CDR3 loop: CASMLEQTQYF. The CDR3 DNA follows: TGTGCCAGCATGTTGGAGCAAACCCAGTACTTC. Complete variable domain (other parts from reference TRBV2 and TRBJ2-5): EPEVTQTPSHQVTQMGQEVILRCVPISNHLYFYWYRQILGQKVEFLVSFYNNEISEKSEIFDDQFSVERPDGSNFTLKIRSTKLEDSAMYFCASMLEQTQYFGPGTRLLVL.

The chain uses TRBV28 and TRBJ1-6; no reliable D call. CDR1 and CDR2 (germline): MDHEN, SYDVKM. V dropped 9 bases and J dropped 0 bases, with 18 bases sitting between them. The CDR3 has 17 amino acids. CDR3 region: CASTDKRASSYNSPLHF. CDR3 DNA: TGTGCCAGTACCGATAAGAGGGCGAGCTCCTATAATTCACCCCTCCACTTT. The whole variable domain, filled in from reference TRBV28 and TRBJ1-6, reads DVKVTQSSRYLVKRTGEKVFLECVQDMDHENMFWYRQDPGLGLRLIYFSYDVKMKEKGDIPEGYSVSREKKERFSLILESASTNQTSMYLCASTDKRASSYNSPLHFGNGTRLTVT.

The chain combines TRBV30 with TRBJ1-2; TRBD1 matches 8 bases. V lost 5 bases to trimming and J lost 4 bases; unmatched junction nucleotides: 6. Germline V gives CDR1 GTSNPN, CDR2 SVGIG (reference sequence). The CDR3 totals 13 residues. The CDR3 bases are TGTGCCTGGGCAGGGGGCGTACGCTATGGCTACACCTTC. It encodes CAWAGGVRYGYTF.

The V and J genes are TRBV5-5 and TRBJ2-5, with TRBD2 matching 8 bases. The trim removed 0 bases at V and 1 base at J, leaving 5 bases unmatched. CDR1 is SGHKS and CDR2 is YYEKEE in the germline V gene (reference sequence). CDR3 size: 16 residues. The CDR3 reads CASSLGKSGGQETQYF. The CDR3 region has the DNA TGTGCCAGCAGCTTGGGGAAAAGCGGGGGCCAAGAGACCCAGTACTTC.